The rows below give T cell receptor beta chains drawn from one sample of a study of T cell repertoires in cytomegalovirus infection. One entry per CDR3 protein results from TCRdb running MiXCR on the reads. The table lists almost 300,000 distinct CDR3 sequences, around 9.6% of them singletons, with 2% to 3% in the top ten. The sample comprised PBMCs. These receptors all stem from a human donor in good health (CMV status not recorded). Some clones in this sample may be carry-over from other donors' samples. The CDR3 runs from the conserved cysteine through the conserved F or W. D genes are given only for firm matches. Where a row states a size, it is once, few, many or the class of an expanded clone; other rows omit it.

clone_size	v_call	j_call	d_call	cdr3_nt	cdr3_aa
few	TRBV9	TRBJ1-1	TRBD1	TGTGCCAGCAGCGTAGGATTTGAACAGGGGATACCTGAAGCTTTCTTT	CASSVGFEQGIPEAFF
-	TRBV20-1	TRBJ2-5	-	TGCAGTGCTAGAGGACCGGGGCAGCCGGAGACCCAGTACTTC	CSARGPGQPETQYF
few	TRBV20-1	TRBJ2-2	TRBD2	TGCAGTGCTAGCGGGGGGGCCTATAACACCGGGGAGCTGTTTTTT	CSASGGAYNTGELFF
many	TRBV6-4	TRBJ1-2	-	TGTGCCAGCAGTGACTTCGTGGGCTATGGCTACACCTTC	CASSDFVGYGYTF
many	TRBV28	TRBJ2-1	TRBD2	TGTGCCAGCAGTTTCGTAGTTGAACTCATGCGGGGGGGCGGGTTGAATGAGCAGTTCTTC	CASSFVVELMRGGGLNEQFF
many	TRBV11-2	TRBJ1-1	TRBD1	TGTGCCAGCAGCTTTAGCTCAGGACAGGGATGGGCTTTCTTT	CASSFSSGQGWAFF
-	TRBV5-1	TRBJ2-5	TRBD1	TGCGCCAGCAGCTTCGACAGGGATCCGCAAGAGACCCAGTACTTC	CASSFDRDPQETQYF
few	TRBV4-1	TRBJ1-2	TRBD1	TGCGCCAGCAGCCAATATCGGGACAGGGGCTCCACTTATGGCTACACCTTC	CASSQYRDRGSTYGYTF
many	TRBV28	TRBJ2-3	TRBD1	TGTGCCAGCAGTTTGGGCCAGGGGGCCGGAGATACGCAGTATTTT	CASSLGQGAGDTQYF
many	TRBV12-3/TRBV12-4	TRBJ1-5	-	TGTGCCAGCAGCATTTGGGGGAGAGGCAATCAGCCCCAGCATTTT	CASSIWGRGNQPQHF
many	TRBV7-3	TRBJ2-5	TRBD1	TGTGCCAGCAGCGCGGACAGGGTCCAAGAGACCCAGTACTTC	CASSADRVQETQYF
-	TRBV7-9	TRBJ1-1	-	TGTGCCAGCAGCACGGACAGCCAAACAACTGAAGCTTTCTTT	CASSTDSQTTEAFF
many	TRBV29-1	TRBJ1-2	-	TGCAGCGTCCTTGGTGCCAACTATGGCTACACCTTC	CSVLGANYGYTF
few	TRBV20-1	TRBJ1-5	-	TGCAGTGCTCGGCCCGGGATCCGCAATCAGCCCCAGCATTTT	CSARPGIRNQPQHF
-	TRBV4-1	TRBJ2-5	TRBD1	TGTGCCAGCAGCCGGACCGACAGGGGTGGGACCCAGTACTTC	CASSRTDRGGTQYF
many	TRBV20-1	TRBJ2-1	-	TGCAGTGCTAGATCACCTCGGGATGAGCAGTTCTTC	CSARSPRDEQFF
-	TRBV20-1	TRBJ1-4	-	TGCAGCCCCCAGTTAGGGGGGGGTGAAAAACTGTTTTTT	CSPQLGGGEKLFF
many	TRBV7-2	TRBJ2-1	TRBD1	TGTGCCAGCAGCTTAGTTCAGGGGGAGTATGAGCAGTTCTTC	CASSLVQGEYEQFF
many	TRBV7-2	TRBJ2-6	-	TGTGCCAGCAGCTCCCTACTGGGGGCAGACCTTTTAAGCTCTGGGGCCAACGTCCTGACTTTC	CASSSLLGADLLSSGANVLTF
many	TRBV7-6	TRBJ2-1	TRBD2	TGTGCCAGCAGCTTACAGACTAGCGGGGCCTCCTACAATGAGCAGTTCTTC	CASSLQTSGASYNEQFF
-	TRBV12-3/TRBV12-4	TRBJ2-2	TRBD1	TGTGCCAGCAAAATCCGGGACAGCGGTTTTACCGGGGAGCTGTTTTTT	CASKIRDSGFTGELFF
-	TRBV14	TRBJ2-1	-	TGTGCCAGCAGCCAAGATCTTTACTTCGTAGATGAGCAGTTCTTC	CASSQDLYFVDEQFF
many	TRBV6-6	TRBJ2-5	-	TGTGCCAGCAGTTCGGAGTACCAAGAGACCCAGTACTTC	CASSSEYQETQYF
many	TRBV27	TRBJ2-6	TRBD1	TGTGCCAGCAAGTCGGTCAGGGGGCTGTCTGGGGCCAACGTCCTGACTTTC	CASKSVRGLSGANVLTF